This T cell receptor beta chain was sequenced in a study of OX40 agonist ivuxolimab in advanced cancers. Study-level information: Earlier anti-PD-1, anti-PD-L1 or anti-CTLA-4 therapy was permitted; about 38% had received some. Study-wide results and limits: Antigen targets of the expanded peripheral T cells went undetermined.

Data came from immunoSEQ multiplex PCR; TCRdb stores just in-frame clones and leaves some out. The sample yields some 46,000 clones, 85% to 95% seen once. As for this clone: Its antigen is undetermined.

This clonotype was sampled from an adult with an advanced solid tumor such as melanoma, head and neck, liver or kidney cancer. The sample was CD4+ or CD8+ T cells sorted from blood, taken in a trial of the OX40 agonist ivuxolimab.

CDR3 DNA sequence: TGTGCCAGCAGCCCCCGGACTAGCGGGAGGGCCGAATACCACCAAGAGACCCAGTACTTC. It yields the protein CASSPRTSGRAEYHQETQYF. The V gene is TRBV9, the J gene TRBJ2-5; 15 bases line up with TRBD2. CDR3 size: 20 residues. Germline loops: CDR1 SGDLS, CDR2 YYNGEE. V dropped 4 bases and J dropped 0; count of bases not matched to a gene: 13.